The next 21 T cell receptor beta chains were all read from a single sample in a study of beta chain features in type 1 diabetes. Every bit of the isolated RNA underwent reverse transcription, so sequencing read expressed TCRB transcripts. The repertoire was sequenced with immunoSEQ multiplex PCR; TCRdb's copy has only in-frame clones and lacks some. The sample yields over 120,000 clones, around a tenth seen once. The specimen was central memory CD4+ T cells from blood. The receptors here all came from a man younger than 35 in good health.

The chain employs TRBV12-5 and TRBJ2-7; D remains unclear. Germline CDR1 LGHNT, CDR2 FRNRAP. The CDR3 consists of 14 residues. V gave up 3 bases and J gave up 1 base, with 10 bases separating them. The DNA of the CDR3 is TGTGCTAGTGGTTTCTGCGGCGCATCCTACGAGCAGTACTTC. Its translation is CASGFCGASYEQYF.

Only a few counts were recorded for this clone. CDR3 protein: CASSLSSGGAAKNIQYF. The CDR3 DNA reads as TGTGCCAGCAGCCTTTCTAGCGGGGGGGCAGCCAAAAACATTCAGTACTTC. This chain joins TRBV4-2 and TRBJ2-4, with TRBD2 matching 12 bases. The germline V gene has CDR1 LGHNA and CDR2 YNFKEQ. CDR3 size: 17 residues. V lost 4 bases and J lost 0; bases outside the gene matches: 4.

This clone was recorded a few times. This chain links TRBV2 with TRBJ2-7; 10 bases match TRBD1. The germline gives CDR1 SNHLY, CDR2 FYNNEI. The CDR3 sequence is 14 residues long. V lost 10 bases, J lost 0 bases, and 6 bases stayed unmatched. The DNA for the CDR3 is TGTGCCACCGAGACAGGGGGCGCCTCCTACGAGCAGTACTTC. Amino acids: CATETGGASYEQYF. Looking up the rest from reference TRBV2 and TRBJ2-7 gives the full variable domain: EPEVTQTPSHQVTQMGQEVILRCVPISNHLYFYWYRQILGQKVEFLVSFYNNEISEKSEIFDDQFSVERPDGSNFTLKIRSTKLEDSAMYFCATETGGASYEQYFGPGTRLTVT.

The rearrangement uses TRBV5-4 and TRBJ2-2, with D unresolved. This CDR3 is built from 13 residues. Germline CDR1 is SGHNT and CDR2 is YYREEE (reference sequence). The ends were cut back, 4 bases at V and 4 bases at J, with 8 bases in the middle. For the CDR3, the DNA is TGTGCCAGCAGCCACAACCCCACCGGGGAGCTGTTTTTT. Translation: CASSHNPTGELFF.

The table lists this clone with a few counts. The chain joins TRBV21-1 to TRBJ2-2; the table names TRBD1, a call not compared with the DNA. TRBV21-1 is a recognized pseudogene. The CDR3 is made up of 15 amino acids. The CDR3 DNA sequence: TGTGCCAGCAGCAAAGCTGACAGACCCACCGGGGAGCTGTTTTTT. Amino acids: CASSKADRPTGELFF.

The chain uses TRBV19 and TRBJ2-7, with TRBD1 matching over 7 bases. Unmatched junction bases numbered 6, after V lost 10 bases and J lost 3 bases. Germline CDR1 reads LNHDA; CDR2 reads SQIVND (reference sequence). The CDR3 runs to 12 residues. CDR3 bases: TGTGCCACTAGCAGGGGGTTCTACGAGCAGTACTTC. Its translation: CATSRGFYEQYF.

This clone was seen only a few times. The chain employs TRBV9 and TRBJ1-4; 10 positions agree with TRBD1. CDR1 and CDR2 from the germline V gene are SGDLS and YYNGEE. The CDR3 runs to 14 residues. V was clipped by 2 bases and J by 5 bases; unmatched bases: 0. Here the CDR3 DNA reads TGTGCCAGCAGCGTGGGACAGGGGAATGAAAAACTGTTTTTT. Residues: CASSVGQGNEKLFF.

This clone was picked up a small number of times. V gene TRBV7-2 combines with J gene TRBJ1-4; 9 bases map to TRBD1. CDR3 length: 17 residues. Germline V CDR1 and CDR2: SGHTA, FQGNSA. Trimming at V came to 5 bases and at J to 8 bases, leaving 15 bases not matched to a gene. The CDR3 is CASSPRIGTGRGEKLFF. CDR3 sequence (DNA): TGTGCCAGCAGCCCGAGAATTGGGACAGGGCGAGGAGAAAAACTGTTTTTT.

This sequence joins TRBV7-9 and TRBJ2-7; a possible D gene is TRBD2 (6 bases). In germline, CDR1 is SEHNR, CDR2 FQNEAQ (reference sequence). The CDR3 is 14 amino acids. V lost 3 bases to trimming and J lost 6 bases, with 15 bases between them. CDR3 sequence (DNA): TGTGCCAGCAGCTTCCGGGACTTTTTCTCCGAGCAGTACTTC. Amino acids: CASSFRDFFSEQYF.

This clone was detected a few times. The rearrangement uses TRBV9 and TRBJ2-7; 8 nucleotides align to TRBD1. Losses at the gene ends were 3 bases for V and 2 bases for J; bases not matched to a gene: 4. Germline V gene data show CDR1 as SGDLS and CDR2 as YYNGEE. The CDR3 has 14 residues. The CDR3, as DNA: TGTGCCAGCAGCGAGGGACAGGAGACCTACGAGCAGTACTTC. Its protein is CASSEGQETYEQYF. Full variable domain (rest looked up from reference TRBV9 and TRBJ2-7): DSGVTQTPKHLITATGQRVTLRCSPRSGDLSVYWYQQSLDQGLQFLIQYYNGEERAKGNILERFSAQQFPDLHSELNLSSLELGDSALYFCASSEGQETYEQYFGPGTRLTVT.

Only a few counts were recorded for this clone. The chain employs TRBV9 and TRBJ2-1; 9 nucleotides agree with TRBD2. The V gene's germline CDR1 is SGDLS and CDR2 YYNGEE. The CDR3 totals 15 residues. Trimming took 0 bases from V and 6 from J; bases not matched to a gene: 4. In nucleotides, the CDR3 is TGTGCCAGCAGCGTAGCTGCGGGGGGGCTCAATGAGCAGTTCTTC. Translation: CASSVAAGGLNEQFF.

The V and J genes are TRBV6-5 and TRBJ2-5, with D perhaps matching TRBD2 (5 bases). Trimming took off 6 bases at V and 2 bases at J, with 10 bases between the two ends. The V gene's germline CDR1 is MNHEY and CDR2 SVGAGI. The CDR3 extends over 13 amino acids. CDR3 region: CASSLSGQETQYF. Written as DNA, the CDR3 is TGTGCCAGCAGCCTAAGCGGACAAGAGACCCAGTACTTC.

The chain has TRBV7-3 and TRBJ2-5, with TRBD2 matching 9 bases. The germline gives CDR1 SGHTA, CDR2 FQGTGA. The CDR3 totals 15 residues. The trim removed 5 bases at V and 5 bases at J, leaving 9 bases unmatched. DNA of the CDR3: TGTGCCAGCAGCACGTTTAGCGGGGGTACGGAGACCCAGTACTTC. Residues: CASSTFSGGTETQYF.

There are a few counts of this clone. The CDR3 loop is CASSEGQGYGYTF. In DNA form, the CDR3 reads TGTGCCAGCAGTGAAGGGCAGGGCTATGGCTACACCTTC. This rearrangement joins TRBV2 to TRBJ1-2, with D possibly being TRBD1 (5 bases). Between the trimmed V and J ends, which lost 1 base and 4 bases, there was a span of 7 bases. This CDR3 is 13 amino acids long. From germline, CDR1 is SNHLY and CDR2 FYNNEI.

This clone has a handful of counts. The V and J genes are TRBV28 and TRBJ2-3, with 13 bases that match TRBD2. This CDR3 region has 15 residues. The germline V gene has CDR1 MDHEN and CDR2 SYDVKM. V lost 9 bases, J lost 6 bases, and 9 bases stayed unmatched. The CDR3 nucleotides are TGTGCCAGTACCACAATGGGACTAGCGGGGGATACGCAGTATTTT. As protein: CASTTMGLAGDTQYF.

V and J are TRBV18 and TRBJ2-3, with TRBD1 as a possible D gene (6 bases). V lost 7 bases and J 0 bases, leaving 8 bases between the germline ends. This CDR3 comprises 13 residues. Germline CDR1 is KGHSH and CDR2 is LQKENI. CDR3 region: CASYGQSTDTQYF. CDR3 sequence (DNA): TGTGCCAGCTACGGACAGAGCACAGATACGCAGTATTTT.

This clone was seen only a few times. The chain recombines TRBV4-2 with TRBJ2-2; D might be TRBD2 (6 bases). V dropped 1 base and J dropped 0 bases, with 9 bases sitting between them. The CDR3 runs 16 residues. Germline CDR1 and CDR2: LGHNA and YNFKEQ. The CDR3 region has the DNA TGTGCCAGCAGCCAAGTCGGGGGACCGAACACCGGGGAGCTGTTTTTT. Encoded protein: CASSQVGGPNTGELFF.

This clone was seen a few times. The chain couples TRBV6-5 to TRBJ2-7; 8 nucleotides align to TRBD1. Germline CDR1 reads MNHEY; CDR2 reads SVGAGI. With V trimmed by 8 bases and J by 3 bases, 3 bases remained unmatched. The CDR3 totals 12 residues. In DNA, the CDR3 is TGTGCCAGCCGGACAGGGAGCTACGAGCAGTACTTC. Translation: CASRTGSYEQYF.

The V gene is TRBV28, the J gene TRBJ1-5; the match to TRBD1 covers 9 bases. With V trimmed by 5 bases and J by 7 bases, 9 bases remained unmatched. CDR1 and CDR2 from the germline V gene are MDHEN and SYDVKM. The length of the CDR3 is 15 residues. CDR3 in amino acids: CASSGPGQGWQPQHF. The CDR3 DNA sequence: TGTGCCAGCAGTGGCCCGGGACAGGGATGGCAGCCCCAGCATTTT.

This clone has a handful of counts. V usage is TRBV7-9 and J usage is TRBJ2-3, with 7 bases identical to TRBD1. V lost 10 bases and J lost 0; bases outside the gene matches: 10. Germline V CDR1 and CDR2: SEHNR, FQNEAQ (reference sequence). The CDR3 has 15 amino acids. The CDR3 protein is CATSTRGRSTDTQYF. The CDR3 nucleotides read TGTGCCACCTCGACGAGGGGGCGGAGCACAGATACGCAGTATTTT.

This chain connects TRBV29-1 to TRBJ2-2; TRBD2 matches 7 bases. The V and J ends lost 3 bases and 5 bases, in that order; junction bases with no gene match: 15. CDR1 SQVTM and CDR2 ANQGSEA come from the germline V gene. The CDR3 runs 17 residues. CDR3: CSVDKKGASGRTGELFF. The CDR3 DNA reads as TGCAGCGTTGATAAGAAAGGAGCTAGCGGAAGAACCGGGGAGCTGTTTTTT.